The source of this TCR beta chain is a study of response to subunit inactivated influenza vaccine. Study results and caveats: The authors suggested that every seasonal influenza vaccination recruits few new T cells.

To note about this clonotype: Its antigen remains unknown.

V lost 6 bases to trimming and J lost 5 bases, with 11 bases between them. The germline CDR1 and CDR2 sequences are MDHEN and SYDVKM. The CDR3 is 13 amino acids. TCRdb redid the calling of the RT-PCR reads with MiXCR, one entry per CDR3 protein. The sample has some 550,000 distinct CDR3 sequences, roughly 25% seen once. These same data were also listed under a study on T cells expressing NK-cell markers. From that report: What made the TCR beta cDNA was 5'RACE template switching with UMIs. Sorted CD3+CD56-NKG2C+, CD3+CD56+NKG2C+ and CD3+CD56+NKG2C- T cells supplied the TCR beta repertoires. Seven of the eight sequenced donors were classified as HCMV-seropositive, and one was classified as seronegative. There remained a lack of clarity about HCMV specificity of expanded NKG2C+ T cell clones.

The source was CD4+ T cells sorted from PBMCs, collected 11 to 12 days after vaccination. The receptor was derived from a man aged 50 to 59 who received an inactivated influenza vaccine. This chain joins TRBV28 and TRBJ2-4; tentative D call: TRBD1 (5 bases). This chain's CDR3 is CASSQGVQNIQYF. CDR3 coding DNA: TGTGCCAGCAGCCAAGGGGTCCAAAACATTCAGTACTTC.